This entry concerns a single TCR beta chain. The table lists this clonotype with a few counts. The antigen this receptor binds is unknown. It has no much larger one-base neighbor in the sample; base qualities were not kept. This entry belongs to a study (dated by TCRdb to the mid-2010s). With regard to the full study: The study examined whether tumor-infiltrating Tregs in breast cancer are drawn from blood Tregs or arise in situ by conversion from other CD4+ T cell subsets.

Full-length TCR variable regions were amplified by 5' RACE PCR with constant-region reverse primers, and semi-nested PCR with Nested Universal Primer A was subsequently performed. The ReliaPrep RNA Cell Miniprep System was used to extract total RNA, which was then reverse transcribed into 5'RACE-ready cDNA with the SMARTer RACE 5'/3' Kit. Multiplex adaptors were used to barcode the full-length TCR alpha and beta libraries, which were then sequenced on an Illumina MiSeq. For the original study's pipeline: For each of nine subset-tissue groups, sequencing data from the five patients were combined, and the groups were compared by unsupervised clustering of TCR gene usage. The Morisita-Horn index, with shared sequences weighted by their contribution to each repertoire, was used to calculate repertoire similarity. The public reads were quality trimmed at Q25 with fastp and then assembled into clones with MiXCR by TCRdb, keeping productive beta chains. A single entry per CDR3 protein holds the most common genes and DNA from its merged rows. In this record, the V and J calls reflect TCRdb's handling and not the investigators' own analysis. The sample profile shows fewer than 8,500 distinct CDR3 sequences; roughly three fifths of them were found once. Together, the top ten hold over 4% of the sample.

Memory CD4+ T cells were isolated as CD4+CD45RO+CD25- cells. Tregs, naive and memory CD4+ T cells from tumor, blood and ipsilateral draining lymph nodes of a few breast cancer patients underwent full-length TCR alpha and beta sequencing. Tumor tissue, along with lymph nodes from ipsilateral axillary dissection, was perfused with PBS, minced, and then digested using collagenase I and hyaluronidase. FACS confirmed that the sorted cell populations were more than 90% pure. Study-wide findings and limitations: Tumor-infiltrating Treg TCR alpha and beta sequences overlapped most with tumor naive CD4+ T cells, then with blood naive CD4+ T cells. Tumor memory CD4+ T cell TCR gene usage was found to cluster with blood and lymph node memory CD4+ cells and with lymph node naive CD4+ cells. Rather than covering whole repertoires, validation in the larger cohort was restricted to a single TCR beta V-J rearrangement.

V is cut by 0 bases and J by 1 base, and the space between the germline ends is 15 bases. The CDR3 runs 17 amino acids, cysteine and phenylalanine included. The entry retains the CDR3 DNA only, 51 bases that are in frame from base 1. CDR1 MGHRA and CDR2 YSYEKL were looked up in the germline V gene. The V gene is TRBV4-1 and the J gene is TRBJ2-5; the D gene is possibly TRBD2, with 5 bases matching. Sequenced input: tumor-infiltrating memory CD4+ T cells sorted from the breast tumor. Interpreted using the paper, the cell subset or site label stands for: memory CD4+ T cells, CD4+CD45RO+CD25-. The receptor's source is a female donor with breast cancer. The CDR3 region has the sequence CASSQDPGSTGQETQYF. The DNA is TGCGCCAGCAGCCAAGACCCGGGGTCAACCGGCCAAGAGACCCAGTACTTC.